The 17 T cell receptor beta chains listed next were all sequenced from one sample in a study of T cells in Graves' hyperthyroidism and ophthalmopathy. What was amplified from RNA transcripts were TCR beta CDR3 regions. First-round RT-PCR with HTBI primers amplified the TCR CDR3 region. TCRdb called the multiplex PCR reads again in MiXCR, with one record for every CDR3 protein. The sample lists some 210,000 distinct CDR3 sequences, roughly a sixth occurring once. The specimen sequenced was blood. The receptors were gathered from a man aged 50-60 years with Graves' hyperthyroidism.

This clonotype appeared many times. CDR3 DNA: TGTGCCAGCTCACGGGACACGAATGAGCAGTTCTTC. It translates to CASSRDTNEQFF. The chain combines TRBV18 with TRBJ2-1, with D possibly matching TRBD1 (6 bases). Germline CDR1 KGHSH, CDR2 LQKENI. V was clipped by 4 bases and J by 7 bases, with 8 bases between them. The CDR3 is 12 amino acids.

In DNA, the CDR3 is TGTGCCAGCACCAGGACCGGGACTAGCGCCAATGAGCAGTTCTTC. Encoded protein: CASTRTGTSANEQFF. The chain employs TRBV7-9 and TRBJ2-1, with 10 positions matching TRBD2. Germline CDR1 SEHNR, CDR2 FQNEAQ (reference sequence). V was clipped by 7 bases and J by 6 bases; unmatched bases: 9. The CDR3 is 15 amino acids.

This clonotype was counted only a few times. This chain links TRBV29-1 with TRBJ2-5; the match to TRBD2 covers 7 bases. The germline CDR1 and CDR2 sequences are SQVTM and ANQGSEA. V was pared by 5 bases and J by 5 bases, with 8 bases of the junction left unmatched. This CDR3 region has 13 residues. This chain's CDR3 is CSVKGRAGETQYF. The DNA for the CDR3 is TGCAGCGTTAAGGGGAGGGCCGGGGAGACCCAGTACTTC.

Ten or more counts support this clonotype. The CDR3 DNA sequence: TGTGCCTGGAGTGTTGGTGGACAGGGGGATGAAAAACTGTTTTTT. Translated, it gives CAWSVGGQGDEKLFF. The chain links TRBV30 to TRBJ1-4; 10 nucleotides match TRBD1. V lost 0 bases, J lost 6 bases, and 4 bases stayed unmatched. Per the germline V gene, CDR1 is GTSNPN and CDR2 is SVGIG (reference sequence). The CDR3 sequence is 15 residues long.

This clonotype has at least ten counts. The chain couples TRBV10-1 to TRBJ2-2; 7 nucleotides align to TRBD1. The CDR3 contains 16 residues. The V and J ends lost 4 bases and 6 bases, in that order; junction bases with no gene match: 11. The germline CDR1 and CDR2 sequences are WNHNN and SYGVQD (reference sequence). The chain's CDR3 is CASSGTSTGSAGELFF. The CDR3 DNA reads TGCGCCAGCAGTGGAACCTCGACAGGGAGCGCCGGGGAGCTGTTTTTT.

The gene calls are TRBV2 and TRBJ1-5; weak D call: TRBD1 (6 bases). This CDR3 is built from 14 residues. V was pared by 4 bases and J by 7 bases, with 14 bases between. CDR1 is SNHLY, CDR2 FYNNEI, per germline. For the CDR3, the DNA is TGTGCCAGCAGTGGGGCGACAGGAGGGCAGCCCCAGCATTTT. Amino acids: CASSGATGGQPQHF.

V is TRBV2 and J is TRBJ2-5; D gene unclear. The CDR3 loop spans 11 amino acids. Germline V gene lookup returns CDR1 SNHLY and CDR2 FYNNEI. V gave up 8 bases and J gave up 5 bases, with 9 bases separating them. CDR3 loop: CASFSWETQYF. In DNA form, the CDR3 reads TGTGCCAGCTTCAGTTGGGAGACCCAGTACTTC.

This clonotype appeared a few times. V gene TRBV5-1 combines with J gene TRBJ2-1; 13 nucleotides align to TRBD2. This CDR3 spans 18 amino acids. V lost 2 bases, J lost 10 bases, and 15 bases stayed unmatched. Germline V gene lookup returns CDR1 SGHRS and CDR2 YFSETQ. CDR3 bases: TGCGCCAGCAGCTTAACTAGCCCACTAGCGGGAGGGCCGGGGGAGCAGTTCTTC. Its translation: CASSLTSPLAGGPGEQFF.

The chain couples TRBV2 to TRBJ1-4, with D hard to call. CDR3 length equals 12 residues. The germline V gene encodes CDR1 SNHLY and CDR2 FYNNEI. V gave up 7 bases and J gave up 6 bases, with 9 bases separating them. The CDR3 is CASKTEDEKLFF. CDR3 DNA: TGTGCCAGCAAGACGGAAGATGAAAAACTGTTTTTT.

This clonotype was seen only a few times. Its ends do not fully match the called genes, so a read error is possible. The CDR3 DNA is TGTGCCAGCAGCTTAGATAGCTTCAGCGGGAGTAACTTC. Translated: CASSLDSFSGSNF. The chain combines TRBV7-2 with TRBJ2-5; 8 bases agree with TRBD2. The germline V gene encodes CDR1 SGHTA and CDR2 FQGNSA. This CDR3 comprises 13 residues.

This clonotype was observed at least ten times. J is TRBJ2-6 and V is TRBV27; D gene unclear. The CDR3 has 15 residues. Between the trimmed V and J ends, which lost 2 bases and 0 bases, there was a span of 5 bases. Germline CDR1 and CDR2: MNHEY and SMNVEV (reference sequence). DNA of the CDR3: TGTGCCAGCAGTTTAGTGAGCTCTGGGGCCAACGTCCTGACTTTC. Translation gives CASSLVSSGANVLTF. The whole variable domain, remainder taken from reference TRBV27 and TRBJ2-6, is EAQVTQNPRYLITVTGKKLTVTCSQNMNHEYMSWYRQDPGLGLRQIYYSMNVEVTDKGDVPEGYKVSRKEKRNFPLILESPSPNQTSLYFCASSLVSSGANVLTFGAGSRLTVL.

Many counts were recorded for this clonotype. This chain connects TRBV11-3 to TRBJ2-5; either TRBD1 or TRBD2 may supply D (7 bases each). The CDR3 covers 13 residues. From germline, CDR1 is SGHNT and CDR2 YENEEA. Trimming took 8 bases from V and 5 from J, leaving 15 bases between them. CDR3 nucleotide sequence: TGTGCCAGCGGGGAGGGGGCAATGGAGACCCAGTACTTC. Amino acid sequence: CASGEGAMETQYF.

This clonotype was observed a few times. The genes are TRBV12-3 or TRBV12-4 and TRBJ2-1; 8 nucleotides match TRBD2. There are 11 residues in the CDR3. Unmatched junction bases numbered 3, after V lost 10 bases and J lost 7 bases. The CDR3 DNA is TGTGCCACGGGAGGGGTAAATGAGCAGTTCTTC. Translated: CATGGVNEQFF.

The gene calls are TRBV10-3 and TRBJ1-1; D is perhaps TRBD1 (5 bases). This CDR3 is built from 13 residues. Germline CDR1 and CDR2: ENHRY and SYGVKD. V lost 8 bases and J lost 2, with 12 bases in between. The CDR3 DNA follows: TGTGCCATCGGGGCAGCGTACAACACTGAAGCTTTCTTT. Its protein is CAIGAAYNTEAFF.

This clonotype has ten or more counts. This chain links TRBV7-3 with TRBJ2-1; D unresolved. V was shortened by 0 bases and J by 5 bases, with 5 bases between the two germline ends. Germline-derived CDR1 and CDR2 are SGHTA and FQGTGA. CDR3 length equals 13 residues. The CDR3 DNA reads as TGTGCCAGCAGCTTAACGGAGAACAATGAGCAGTTCTTC. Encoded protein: CASSLTENNEQFF.

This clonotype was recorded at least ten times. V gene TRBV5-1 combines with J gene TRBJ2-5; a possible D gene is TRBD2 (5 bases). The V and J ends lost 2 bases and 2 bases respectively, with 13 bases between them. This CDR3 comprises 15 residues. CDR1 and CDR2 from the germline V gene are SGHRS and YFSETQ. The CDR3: CASSFLPGGQETQYF. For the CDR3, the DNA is TGCGCCAGCAGCTTCCTGCCAGGAGGACAAGAGACCCAGTACTTC.

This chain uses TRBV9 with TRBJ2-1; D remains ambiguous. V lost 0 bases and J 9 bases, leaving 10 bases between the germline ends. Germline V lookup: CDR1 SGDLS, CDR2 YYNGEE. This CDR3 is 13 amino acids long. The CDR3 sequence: CASSVARSGEQFF. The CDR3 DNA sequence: TGTGCCAGCAGCGTAGCCCGGAGTGGTGAGCAGTTCTTC.